One and the same sample provided the 25 T cell receptor beta chains below, sequenced in a study of CD8 T cells in ankylosing spondylitis. TCRdb used MiXCR to reprocess the 5' RACE reads, holding one entry per CDR3 protein. Here the sample spans over 30,000 distinct CDR3 sequences, approximately 15% being singletons. Specimen: blood. The receptor source for this set is a male donor with ankylosing spondylitis or in good health (not recorded which).

This clonotype was picked up a small number of times. This chain connects TRBV18 to TRBJ2-7; TRBD1 matches at 9 bases. CDR3 length: 14 amino acids. Losses at the gene ends were 3 bases for V and 4 bases for J; bases not matched to a gene: 4. CDR1 is KGHSH and CDR2 is LQKENI in the germline V gene. The CDR3 sequence is CASSPGQGKYEQYF. In DNA form, the CDR3 reads TGTGCCAGCTCACCGGGACAGGGAAAATACGAGCAGTACTTC.

The chain combines TRBV7-2 with TRBJ2-3, with 7 positions matching TRBD1. Germline V gene sequence: CDR1 SGHTA, CDR2 FQGNSA. This CDR3 spans 13 amino acids. J was trimmed by 6 bases and V by 5 bases; bases with no gene match: 5. The CDR3 loop reads CASSRQGSDTQYF. The CDR3 DNA reads TGTGCCAGCAGCCGACAGGGTTCCGATACGCAGTATTTT.

This clonotype was counted between two and nine times. This chain links TRBV20-1 with TRBJ2-7; 13 nucleotides match TRBD2. CDR1 and CDR2 (germline): DFQATT, SNEGSKA (reference sequence). V lost 4 bases and J lost 6; bases outside the gene matches: 9. The CDR3 runs to 15 residues. CDR3 loop: CSATPTSGRAIEQYF. CDR3 DNA: TGCAGTGCTACCCCCACTAGCGGGAGGGCGATCGAGCAGTACTTC.

Only a few counts were recorded for this clonotype. V gene TRBV12-3 or TRBV12-4 combines with J gene TRBJ2-5; no reliable D call. With 2 bases removed from V and 3 bases from J, the gap between germline ends came to 4 bases. The CDR3 spans 12 residues. The DNA for the CDR3 is TGTGCCAGCAGTTTAACGGAAGAGACCCAGTACTTC. Its protein product is CASSLTEETQYF.

The CDR3 DNA reads TGCAGTGCTAGAGATCGGGGGGGCTTGAAAAACGAGCAGTACTTC. Its translation: CSARDRGGLKNEQYF. The chain carries TRBV20-1 and TRBJ2-7; 8 positions agree with TRBD2. CDR1 is DFQATT and CDR2 is SNEGSKA in the germline V gene (reference sequence). The CDR3 totals 15 residues. V was pared by 0 bases and J by 5 bases, with 9 bases of the junction left unmatched.

The chain joins TRBV12-3 or TRBV12-4 to TRBJ2-7; TRBD1 agrees at 8 bases. V shed 5 bases and J 1 base; nucleotides not matched to a gene: 4. This CDR3 has 14 residues. Written as DNA, the CDR3 is TGTGCCAGCAGTGAGGACAGGGCGTCCTACGAGCAGTACGTC. It translates to CASSEDRASYEQYV.

The chain links TRBV7-2 to TRBJ2-3; possibly TRBD1 for D (6 bases). Trimming pared 4 bases from V and 1 base from J, leaving 12 bases between. The CDR3 is 15 residues long. The germline V gene encodes CDR1 SGHTA and CDR2 FQGNSA. The CDR3, as DNA: TGTGCCAGCAGCTCACAAGGGGGAGGCACAGATACGCAGTATTTT. Protein product: CASSSQGGGTDTQYF.

At least ten counts were recorded for this clonotype. The V gene is TRBV7-2, the J gene TRBJ2-7; D remains unclear. CDR3 length: 12 residues. Germline CDR1 reads SGHTA; CDR2 reads FQGNSA. The V and J ends lost 6 bases and 6 bases respectively, with 12 bases between them. The CDR3 DNA is TGTGCCAGCAGTTCCTTACTGGGCGAGCAGTACTTC. Translating gives CASSSLLGEQYF.

V gene TRBV29-1 combines with J gene TRBJ2-5; no firm D call. Trimming pared 7 bases from V and 5 bases from J, leaving 8 bases between. This CDR3 region has 10 residues. The germline V gene encodes CDR1 SQVTM and CDR2 ANQGSEA. CDR3 sequence (DNA): TGCAGCGGGCGGTCGGAGACCCAGTACTTC. This encodes CSGRSETQYF.

This clonotype has just a few counts. The chain has TRBV6-5 and TRBJ2-2, with D tentatively TRBD1 (5 bases). V was shortened by 6 bases and J by 1 base, with 12 bases between the two germline ends. This CDR3 is built from 15 residues. Germline CDR1 reads MNHEY; CDR2 reads SVGAGI. Here the CDR3 reads CASSHGQGNTGELFF. CDR3 nucleotide sequence: TGTGCCAGCAGCCACGGTCAGGGGAACACCGGGGAGCTGTTTTTT.

The rearrangement joins TRBV28 to TRBJ1-5; no clear D gene. The germline V gene has CDR1 MDHEN and CDR2 SYDVKM. Trimming shortened V by 7 bases and J by 9 bases, and 13 bases separated the two germline ends. This CDR3 is built from 12 residues. The DNA for the CDR3 is TGTGCCAGCACCGTCGGGGAGTTGCCCCAGCATTTT. As protein: CASTVGELPQHF.

This chain joins TRBV5-6 and TRBJ1-1; D remains ambiguous. CDR3 length: 11 residues. The germline CDR1 and CDR2 sequences are SGHDT and YYEEEE. Trimming cost V 3 bases and J 7 bases, with 7 bases left between them. The CDR3 spells CASSSGFEAFF. CDR3 sequence (DNA): TGTGCCAGCAGCTCGGGATTTGAAGCTTTCTTT.

The chain links TRBV5-1 to TRBJ2-1; D is perhaps TRBD1 (5 bases). Germline V gene lookup returns CDR1 SGHRS and CDR2 YFSETQ. Trimming took 4 bases from V and 5 from J, leaving 19 bases between them. This CDR3 contains 16 residues. The CDR3 DNA reads as TGCGCCAGCAGCCCCATGGGGCTAACGAACAACAATGAGCAGTTCTTC. Protein: CASSPMGLTNNNEQFF.

This clonotype occurred a few times. The rearrangement links TRBV6-5 to TRBJ2-5; the D gene is possibly TRBD2 (6 bases). Trimming left V 6 bases short and J 2 bases short, with 10 bases between. The CDR3 spans 13 residues. CDR1 MNHEY and CDR2 SVGAGI come from the germline V gene. The CDR3 DNA follows: TGTGCCAGCAGCCGCGGGACTCAAGAGACCCAGTACTTC. Its protein is CASSRGTQETQYF.

This chain uses TRBV5-1 with TRBJ2-3, with TRBD1 as a possible D gene (6 bases). This CDR3 has 16 residues. Trimming shortened V by 2 bases and J by 0 bases, and 13 bases separated the two germline ends. The germline gives CDR1 SGHRS, CDR2 YFSETQ. As DNA, the CDR3 is TGCGCCAGCAGCTTAAAGTCAGGGGCTAGCACAGATACGCAGTATTTT. It is translated as CASSLKSGASTDTQYF.

This clonotype was detected only a few times. V is TRBV5-1 and J is TRBJ2-2; a possible D gene is TRBD2 (5 bases). Per germline, CDR1 SGHRS and CDR2 YFSETQ. This CDR3 is 16 amino acids long. Between the trimmed V and J ends, which lost 0 bases and 2 bases, there was a span of 11 bases. The CDR3 DNA reads as TGCGCCAGCAGCTTGGTAGGAGGCACAAACACCGGGGAGCTGTTTTTT. It encodes CASSLVGGTNTGELFF. Filled out from reference TRBV5-1 and TRBJ2-2, the complete variable domain reads KAGVTQTPRYLIKTRGQQVTLSCSPISGHRSVSWYQQTPGQGLQFLFEYFSETQRNKGNFPGRFSGRQFSNSRSEMNVSTLELGDSALYLCASSLVGGTNTGELFFGEGSRLTVL.

In its sample, this clonotype was seen a few times. The J gene is TRBJ2-2, the V gene TRBV25-1, with no clear D. The germline CDR1 and CDR2 sequences are MGHDK and SYGVNS. The V and J ends lost 8 bases and 1 base respectively, with 14 bases between them. The CDR3 is made up of 15 amino acids. The CDR3 sequence is CASGKKGRNTGELFF. The CDR3 DNA reads as TGTGCCAGCGGAAAAAAGGGCAGGAACACCGGGGAGCTGTTTTTT.

The rearrangement uses TRBV2 and TRBJ1-4; D ambiguous. The V end was cut by 6 bases, the J end by 5 bases, with 4 bases between. Germline assignment: CDR1 SNHLY and CDR2 FYNNEI. This CDR3 region has 11 residues. The CDR3 here is CASRVNEKLFF. CDR3 sequence (DNA): TGTGCCAGCAGGGTGAATGAAAAACTGTTTTTT.

The V gene is TRBV7-2, the J gene TRBJ1-4; possible D gene TRBD1, 5 bases. V lost 5 bases to trimming and J lost 4 bases, with 14 bases between them. CDR3 length: 15 amino acids. Germline V lookup: CDR1 SGHTA, CDR2 FQGNSA. CDR3 region: CASSRPGLINEKLFF. CDR3 in DNA: TGTGCCAGCAGCCGCCCGGGACTGATTAATGAAAAACTGTTTTTT.

The genes are TRBV2 and TRBJ2-1; 11 positions match TRBD2. Germline trimming cut 7 bases from V and 6 bases from J; bases unmatched to any gene: 8. The CDR3 is 15 amino acids. Germline lookup yields CDR1 SNHLY and CDR2 FYNNEI. CDR3 DNA sequence: TGTGCCAGCAAAACTAGCGGGAGAGGTAGCAATGAGCAGTTCTTC. Protein: CASKTSGRGSNEQFF.

As DNA, the CDR3 is TGCGCCAGCAGCCAAGATCCAGCGACGGGAGGTACTGAAGCTTTCTTT. The encoded protein is CASSQDPATGGTEAFF. The chain has TRBV4-3 and TRBJ1-1; no definite D call. CDR1 is LGHNA, CDR2 YSLEER, per germline. Between the trimmed V and J ends, which lost 0 bases and 5 bases, there was a span of 16 bases. The CDR3 extends over 16 amino acids.

The table lists this clonotype with a count of one. This chain links TRBV3-1 with TRBJ2-4, with unresolved D. This CDR3 contains 13 residues. Trimming pared 4 bases from V and 2 bases from J, leaving 6 bases between. The germline gives CDR1 LGHDT, CDR2 YNNKEL (reference sequence). CDR3 amino acids: CASSRSPKNIQYF. As DNA, the CDR3 is TGTGCCAGCAGCCGTAGCCCCAAAAACATTCAGTACTTC.

The CDR3 nucleotides read TGTGCCAGCCCTCTCCGTGGAACAGGGAATCAGCCCCAGCATTTT. Protein: CASPLRGTGNQPQHF. The gene calls are TRBV21-1 and TRBJ1-5; the table calls TRBD1, which could not be checked here. TRBV21-1 is classified as a pseudogene. CDR3 length: 15 amino acids.

J is TRBJ2-2 and V is TRBV20-1, with D perhaps TRBD1 or TRBD2 (5 bases each). The germline gives CDR1 DFQATT, CDR2 SNEGSKA (reference sequence). The V end lost 6 bases, the J end lost 0 bases, and 14 bases lay between the germline ends. The length of the CDR3 is 15 residues. The CDR3 DNA sequence: TGCAGTGCCAATTCGTGGGACCCGAACACCGGGGAGCTGTTTTTT. Encoded protein: CSANSWDPNTGELFF.

This rearrangement joins TRBV7-2 to TRBJ1-2; no definite D call. The germline CDR1 and CDR2 sequences are SGHTA and FQGNSA. CDR3 length equals 14 residues. V lost 7 bases and J 4 bases, leaving 16 bases between the germline ends. DNA of the CDR3: TGTGCCAGCAACTCCCGGACGGGATTCTATGGCTACACCTTC. Translated, it gives CASNSRTGFYGYTF.